The clone carrying this T cell receptor (beta chain) was picked up many times. Its antigen is unknown. At one end, the junction sequence differs from germline, possibly due to a read error. The time point: pre-sensitization, week 0. Treatment noted: therapeutic diphenylcyclopropenone sensitization with weekly scalp DPC. This sample is part of a study of human T cells and chemical hapten exposure. Study-level information: The sensitizer, 2% DPC, was used on around 2 cm by around 2 cm of upper inner arm skin. The study lasted 20 to 25 weeks, and patients were dosed weekly with diphenylcyclopropenone on the scalp throughout. Study-wide findings and caveats: TCRs whose frequency exceeded 1 in 1000 remained the same following DPC sensitization.

CDR1 and CDR2 (germline): SSHAT, FNYEAQ (reference sequence). This CDR3 has 15 amino acids. The study used a library that attached unique molecular identifiers to individual cDNA molecules. MiXCR, run by TCRdb on the RACE reads, gives a single entry per CDR3 protein. This table has some 38,000 distinct CDR3 sequences, roughly 7.6% appearing once. The sequence was obtained from a woman aged 45-65 years with alopecia areata. Some clones in this sample may be carry-over from other donors' samples. This chain connects TRBV7-7 to TRBJ2-7, with 11 bases that match TRBD2. This specimen consisted of whole blood, obtained in connection with sensitization to the hapten diphenylcyclopropenone (DPC). As DNA, the CDR3 is TGTGCTAGCAGTCCCGGGACTAGCGGAAGTGGGGAGCAGTACTTC. Protein: CASSPGTSGSGEQYF.